The 12 T cell receptor beta chains reported below all come from one sample, sequenced in a study of identical twins. In TCRdb, the 5' RACE reads were re-called with MiXCR into one record per CDR3 protein. The sample lists some 300,000 distinct CDR3 sequences, 9% to 15% seen once, with around 6.9% in the top ten. These same data were also listed under a study on yellow fever vaccine responses in identical twins.

Input material: CD8+ T cells sorted from blood. These receptors came from a woman younger than 30 in good health.

The rearrangement joins TRBV7-9 to TRBJ2-7; 7 bases are a match to TRBD2. Looked up from germline, CDR1 is SEHNR and CDR2 is FQNEAQ (reference sequence). This CDR3 is 12 amino acids long. V shed 5 bases and J 5 bases; nucleotides not matched to a gene: 3. CDR3 sequence (DNA): TGTGCCAGCAGCCAGCGGGGTGACGAGCAGTACGTC. Translating gives CASSQRGDEQYV.

The genes are TRBV4-1 and TRBJ2-3; D is perhaps TRBD1 (5 bases). V lost 0 bases and J lost 5, with 15 bases in between. The CDR3 spans 16 residues. Per germline, CDR1 MGHRA and CDR2 YSYEKL. The DNA for the CDR3 is TGCGCCAGCAGCCAAGAGGGTAGGGGCCAGAGAGATACGCAGTATTTT. Translated: CASSQEGRGQRDTQYF.

In this sample, this clonotype turned up once. This chain's CDR3 is CASSKDDRELFF. The CDR3 DNA sequence: TGTGCCAGCAGCAAAGACGACAGGGAACTGTTTTTT. This sequence joins TRBV7-9 and TRBJ1-4; 7 bases align to TRBD1. Germline loops: CDR1 SEHNR, CDR2 FQNEAQ (reference sequence). V shed 5 bases, J shed 12 bases, and the junction held 6 bases outside the gene matches. The CDR3 loop spans 12 amino acids.

In its sample, this clonotype was seen a few times. This chain uses TRBV19 with TRBJ2-2; 7 bases map to TRBD2. J gave up 3 bases and V 8 bases, and 9 bases lay outside the gene matches. CDR1 LNHDA and CDR2 SQIVND come from the germline V gene (reference sequence). The CDR3 has 15 residues. The CDR3 protein is CASVTAGAHTGELFF. As DNA, the CDR3 is TGTGCCAGTGTCACGGCGGGAGCCCACACCGGGGAGCTGTTTTTT.

This clonotype has ten or more counts. The CDR3 loop reads CASSERDYEQYF. For the CDR3, the DNA is TGCGCCAGCAGTGAGCGGGACTACGAGCAGTACTTC. This sequence joins TRBV10-2 and TRBJ2-7, with D perhaps TRBD2 (5 bases). Germline CDR1 and CDR2: WSHSY and SAAADI. V was pared by 2 bases and J by 3 bases, with 5 bases between. The CDR3 contains 12 residues.

This clonotype was observed many times. The CDR3 nucleotides read TGTGCCAGCAGTTTGTTTCAGGGCTCTCTTACGAGTACTGAAGCTTTCTTT. As protein: CASSLFQGSLTSTEAFF. The rearrangement uses TRBV12-3 or TRBV12-4 and TRBJ1-1; D may be TRBD1 (5 bases). V was pared by 3 bases and J by 5 bases, with 22 bases between. This CDR3 has 17 residues.

This clonotype turned up a few times. The chain uses TRBV4-1 and TRBJ2-1, with TRBD2 matching 7 bases. Germline-derived CDR1 and CDR2 are MGHRA and YSYEKL. The CDR3 sequence is 16 residues long. V lost 0 bases, J lost 3 bases, and 5 bases stayed unmatched. The chain's CDR3 is CASSQDKAGLYNEQFF. Here the CDR3 DNA reads TGCGCCAGCAGCCAAGATAAAGCGGGACTCTACAATGAGCAGTTCTTC.

This clonotype was observed a few times. The CDR3 region has the DNA TGCAGCGTCCGGGGAAGCTCCGGGGAGCTGTTTTTT. Translated: CSVRGSSGELFF. This rearrangement joins TRBV29-1 to TRBJ2-2; D perhaps matches TRBD2 (5 bases). V shed 6 bases and J shed 6 bases, with 11 bases lying between them. Looked up from germline, CDR1 is SQVTM and CDR2 is ANQGSEA. The CDR3 runs to 12 residues.

This clonotype has more than one count but fewer than ten. The CDR3 here is CASSYSSNYGYTF. CDR3 DNA: TGTGCCAGCAGTTACTCCTCCAACTATGGCTACACCTTC. V gene TRBV6-5 combines with J gene TRBJ1-2, with D uncertain. The CDR3 contains 13 residues. Trimming cost V 0 bases and J 2 bases, with 4 bases left between them. Germline CDR1 MNHEY, CDR2 SVGAGI.

The chain is built from TRBV20-1 and TRBJ2-5, with 7 bases identical to TRBD1. Trimming removed 0 bases from V and 5 bases from J; junction bases left unmatched: 6. Germline lookup yields CDR1 DFQATT and CDR2 SNEGSKA (reference sequence). CDR3 length: 14 residues. In DNA form, the CDR3 reads TGCAGTGCTAGAGATGTGACAGGGAAGGAGACCCAGTACTTC. It encodes CSARDVTGKETQYF.

This clonotype was observed a few times. The chain joins TRBV20-1 to TRBJ2-1, with TRBD2 identical over 13 bases. The CDR3 loop spans 16 amino acids. CDR1 DFQATT and CDR2 SNEGSKA come from the germline V gene (reference sequence). The J segment lost 2 bases and the V segment lost 3 bases, leaving 4 bases of the junction unmatched. This CDR3 is CSARKGLAGAYNEQFF. The DNA for the CDR3 is TGCAGTGCTAGGAAAGGACTAGCGGGGGCCTACAATGAGCAGTTCTTC.

The chain joins TRBV20-1 to TRBJ2-1, with D perhaps matching TRBD1 (6 bases). V lost 1 base and J lost 7, with 14 bases in between. The CDR3 is 14 residues long. Germline CDR1 is DFQATT and CDR2 is SNEGSKA (reference sequence). The chain's CDR3 is CSARGKGVVNEQFF. The DNA of the CDR3 is TGCAGTGCTAGAGGGAAGGGGGTGGTGAATGAGCAGTTCTTC.